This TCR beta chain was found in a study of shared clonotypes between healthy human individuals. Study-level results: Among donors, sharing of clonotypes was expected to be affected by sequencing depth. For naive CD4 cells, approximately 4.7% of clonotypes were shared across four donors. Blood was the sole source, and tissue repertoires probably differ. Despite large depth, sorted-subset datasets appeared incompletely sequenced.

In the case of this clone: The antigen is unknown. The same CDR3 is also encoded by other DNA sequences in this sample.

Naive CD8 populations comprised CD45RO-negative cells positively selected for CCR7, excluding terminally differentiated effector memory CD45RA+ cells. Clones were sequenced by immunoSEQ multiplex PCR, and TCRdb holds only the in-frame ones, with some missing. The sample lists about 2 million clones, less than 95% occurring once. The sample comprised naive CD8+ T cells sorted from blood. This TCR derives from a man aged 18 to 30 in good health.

CDR3: CASSYSGGVYEQYF. In DNA form, the CDR3 reads TGTGCCAGCAGTTACTCGGGGGGAGTCTACGAGCAGTACTTC. The V call is TRBV6-6, the J call TRBJ2-7, with TRBD2 as a possible D gene (6 bases). This CDR3 comprises 14 residues. Trimming took 0 bases from V and 3 from J, leaving 9 bases between them. Looked up from germline, CDR1 is MNHNY and CDR2 is SVGAGI (reference sequence).